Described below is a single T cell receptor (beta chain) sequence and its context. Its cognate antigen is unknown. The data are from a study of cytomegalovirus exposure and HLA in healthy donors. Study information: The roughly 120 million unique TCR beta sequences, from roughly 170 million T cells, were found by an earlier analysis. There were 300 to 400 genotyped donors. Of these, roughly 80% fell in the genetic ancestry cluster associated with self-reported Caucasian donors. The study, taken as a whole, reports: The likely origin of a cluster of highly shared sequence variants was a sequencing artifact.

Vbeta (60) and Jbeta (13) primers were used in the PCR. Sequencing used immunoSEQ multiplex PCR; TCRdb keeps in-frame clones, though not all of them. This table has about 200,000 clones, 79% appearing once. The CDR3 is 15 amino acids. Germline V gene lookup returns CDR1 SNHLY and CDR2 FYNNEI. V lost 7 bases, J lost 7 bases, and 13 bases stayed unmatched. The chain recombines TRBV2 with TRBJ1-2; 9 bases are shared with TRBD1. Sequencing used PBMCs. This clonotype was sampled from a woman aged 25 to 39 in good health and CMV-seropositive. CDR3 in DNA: TGTGCCAGCACTCTAGACAGGGGGGTCGATGGTGGCTACACCTTC. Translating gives CASTLDRGVDGGYTF.